A selection of T cell receptor beta chains follows, all from one sample in a study of blood T cell repertoires in COVID-19. Clones were sequenced by immunoSEQ multiplex PCR, and TCRdb holds only the in-frame ones, with some missing. The table shows 75,000 to 90,000 clones, with around 82% occurring only once. Material: peripheral blood. Every receptor here comes from a man aged 60 to 75 with COVID-19, enrolled during active disease. Each CDR3 is given with its conserved first and last residue. D genes are given only for firm matches. A row's size may be missing; if present it is once, few, many or a size class.

j_gene	d_gene	v_gene	abundance	CDR3aa	CDR3nt
TRBJ1-1	TRBD1	TRBV6-6	-	CASSYKQGMNTEAFF	TGTGCCAGCAGTTATAAACAGGGGATGAACACTGAAGCTTTCTTT
TRBJ1-6	TRBD1	TRBV4-1	-	CASRSPDRASPLHF	TGCGCCAGCAGATCCCCGGACAGGGCGTCACCCCTCCACTTT
TRBJ2-7	-	TRBV19	-	CASSTGYEQYF	TGTGCCAGTAGTACAGGGTACGAGCAGTACTTC
TRBJ2-1	TRBD1	TRBV20-1	-	CMGQGVNEQFF	TGCATGGGACAGGGGGTCAATGAGCAGTTCTTC
TRBJ2-5	-	TRBV13	-	CASSLRDFQETQYF	TGTGCCAGCAGCCTCCGGGACTTCCAAGAGACCCAGTACTTC
TRBJ2-1	TRBD1	TRBV5-4	-	CASSTGTGRDEQFF	TGTGCCAGCAGCACCGGGACAGGGAGGGATGAGCAGTTCTTC
TRBJ2-3	TRBD2	TRBV7-8	-	CASSIPQRGNPTDTQYF	TGTGCCAGCAGCATACCACAGCGGGGGAATCCCACAGATACGCAGTATTTT
TRBJ2-3	TRBD2	TRBV4-1	-	CASSQGGGVTQYF	TGCGCCAGCAGCCAAGGTGGGGGGGTTACGCAGTATTTT
TRBJ2-1	TRBD2	TRBV15	-	CATSRDGTSGRTPHFYNEQFF	TGTGCCACCAGCAGAGACGGGACTAGCGGGAGAACCCCCCACTTCTACAATGAGCAGTTCTTC
TRBJ2-4	TRBD2	TRBV12-5	once	CASGLLAGIPPHIQYF	TGTGCTAGTGGCCTTCTAGCGGGGATCCCACCCCACATTCAGTACTTC
TRBJ1-4	TRBD1	TRBV7-2	-	CASSQDRGQKLFF	TGTGCCAGCAGCCAGGACAGGGGGCAAAAACTGTTTTTT
TRBJ1-4	-	TRBV13	-	CASSLRGGTEMRKLFF	TGTGCCAGCAGCTTAAGGGGGGGGACCGAGATGAGGAAACTGTTTTTT
TRBJ1-2	-	TRBV7-9	-	CASSLAQGYGYTF	TGTGCCAGCAGCTTAGCGCAGGGGTATGGCTACACCTTC
TRBJ2-7	-	TRBV11-2	-	CASSPYTGSYEQYF	TGTGCCAGCAGCCCGTATACGGGATCCTACGAGCAGTACTTC
TRBJ2-1	TRBD2	TRBV4-2	-	CASSQGRGGIFVSDEQFF	TGTGCCAGCAGCCAAGGCCGGGGGGGCATTTTCGTATCGGATGAGCAGTTCTTC
TRBJ2-7	-	TRBV6-6	few	CASSRVGYEQYF	TGTGCCAGCAGCCGGGTTGGCTACGAGCAGTACTTC
TRBJ1-1	TRBD1	TRBV30	-	CASADRGAPRVEAFF	TGTGCCTCAGCGGACAGGGGGGCTCCTAGGGTAGAAGCTTTCTTT
TRBJ1-2	-	TRBV7-9	once	CAQPLTGVYGYTF	TGTGCCCAGCCCCTGACGGGAGTCTATGGCTACACCTTC
TRBJ2-7	TRBD1	TRBV7-9	many	CASSLEGAFYEQYF	TGTGCCAGCAGCTTAGAGGGGGCGTTCTACGAGCAGTACTTC
TRBJ2-1	-	TRBV18	few	CASGSTGNEQFF	TGTGCCAGCGGGTCAACGGGGAATGAGCAGTTCTTC
TRBJ1-2	TRBD1	TRBV7-2	-	CASSQQGPRGGYTF	TGTGCCAGCAGTCAACAGGGGCCCCGCGGCGGCTACACCTTC
TRBJ1-1	-	TRBV12-5	-	CASGLDGSGTEAFF	TGTGCTAGTGGTTTGGACGGATCAGGTACTGAAGCTTTCTTT
TRBJ2-1	TRBD2	TRBV6-5	-	CASSYSGTSGGNEQFF	TGTGCCAGCAGTTACTCAGGGACTAGCGGGGGCAATGAGCAGTTCTTC
TRBJ2-7	TRBD2	TRBV9	-	CASRLGLAGDEQYF	TGTGCCAGCAGGTTGGGGCTAGCGGGAGACGAGCAGTACTTC
TRBJ1-4	-	TRBV9	few	CASSPPQQDEKLFF	TGTGCCAGCAGCCCCCCACAGCAAGATGAAAAACTGTTTTTT
TRBJ1-1	TRBD1	TRBV11-2	-	CASSSRTGRAEAFF	TGTGCCAGCAGCTCCCGGACAGGGCGGGCTGAAGCTTTCTTT